These 25 T cell receptor beta chains originate from one sample sequenced in a study of CD8 T cells in ankylosing spondylitis. Points from the study as a whole: Within ankylosing spondylitis blood, a TCR beta motif made up of eight or nine highly homologous variants appeared to be characteristic.

Their antigens remain unidentified. Each CDR3 protein is one row after TCRdb ran MiXCR on the 5' RACE reads. This sample yields over 400,000 distinct CDR3 sequences, of which roughly 26% are seen a single time; 0.89% belongs to the top ten. Material: blood, either unsorted or a sorted T cell fraction (not recorded which). The receptors stem from a male donor with ankylosing spondylitis.

This clonotype was counted at least ten times. Here the CDR3 reads CASSQAGETQYF. The CDR3 coding sequence is TGTGCCAGCAGCCAAGCGGGGGAGACCCAGTACTTC. The genes are TRBV7-9 and TRBJ2-5; 7 nucleotides match TRBD2. This CDR3 has 12 residues. Trimming at V came to 5 bases and at J to 5 bases, leaving 2 bases not matched to a gene. From germline, CDR1 is SEHNR and CDR2 FQNEAQ (reference sequence).

This clonotype was counted a few times. The V and J genes are TRBV3-1 and TRBJ2-7; D is undetermined. The germline V and J ends were trimmed by 2 bases and 0 bases, with 8 bases remaining between them. This CDR3 contains 14 residues. Germline V gene data show CDR1 as LGHDT and CDR2 as YNNKEL (reference sequence). The CDR3 nucleotides are TGTGCCAGCAGCCAATATTCAGGCTCCTACGAGCAGTACTTC. This gives the protein CASSQYSGSYEQYF.

This clonotype was detected only a few times. The chain is built from TRBV27 and TRBJ2-7, with 8 bases fitting TRBD1. With 4 bases clipped from V and 11 bases from J, the junction kept 7 bases outside the gene matches. The CDR3 has 12 residues. The germline gives CDR1 MNHEY, CDR2 SMNVEV (reference sequence). This CDR3 is CASSSPWGQEYF. In DNA form, the CDR3 reads TGTGCCAGCAGTTCCCCGTGGGGACAGGAGTACTTC.

This chain joins TRBV9 and TRBJ2-1; no clear D gene. V dropped 4 bases and J dropped 1 base, with 12 bases sitting between them. The CDR3 runs to 15 residues. CDR1 SGDLS and CDR2 YYNGEE come from the germline V gene. In DNA, the CDR3 is TGTGCCAGCAGCCCCCAGCCGCGGTCCTACAATGAGCAGTTCTTC. Protein sequence: CASSPQPRSYNEQFF.

This clonotype was counted a few times. The chain employs TRBV3-1 and TRBJ2-4; D unresolved. Trimming stripped 6 bases from V and 9 bases from J, with 9 bases between. Looked up from germline, CDR1 is LGHDT and CDR2 is YNNKEL (reference sequence). CDR3 length equals 11 residues. Here the CDR3 DNA reads TGTGCCAGCAGTCAACTCGGCATTCAGTACTTC. Translation gives CASSQLGIQYF.

In this sample, this clonotype turned up a few times. The genes are TRBV20-1 and TRBJ2-5; TRBD1 agrees at 7 bases. This CDR3 is 13 amino acids long. From germline, CDR1 is DFQATT and CDR2 SNEGSKA (reference sequence). V was pared by 5 bases and J by 2 bases, with 5 bases of the junction left unmatched. CDR3 amino acids: CSAETGSQETQYF. The DNA of the CDR3 is TGCAGTGCTGAGACAGGGTCGCAAGAGACCCAGTACTTC.

This clonotype has only a few counts. This CDR3 is CASRDIANTEAFF. Written as DNA, the CDR3 is TGTGCCAGCAGAGACATAGCGAACACTGAAGCTTTCTTT. The chain couples TRBV7-9 to TRBJ1-1; no firm D call. The CDR3 extends over 13 amino acids. The ends were cut back, 6 bases at V and 1 base at J, with 9 bases in the middle. From germline, CDR1 is SEHNR and CDR2 FQNEAQ (reference sequence).

The chain carries TRBV24-1 and TRBJ1-1; D is undetermined. This CDR3 region has 14 residues. Germline V gene lookup returns CDR1 KGHDR and CDR2 SFDVKD. Trimming shortened V by 6 bases and J by 1 base, and 11 bases separated the two germline ends. DNA of the CDR3: TGTGCCACCAGTCAGGCGGGAACGAACACTGAAGCTTTCTTT. This gives the protein CATSQAGTNTEAFF.

The rearrangement uses TRBV29-1 and TRBJ2-1; 10 nucleotides agree with TRBD1. V gave up 6 bases and J gave up 9 bases; unmatched junction bases: 8. Germline V gene lookup returns CDR1 SQVTM and CDR2 ANQGSEA. The CDR3 is made up of 13 amino acids. The CDR3 reads CSVRDRGWGEQFF. CDR3 in DNA: TGCAGCGTCCGGGACAGGGGATGGGGTGAGCAGTTCTTC.

The V gene is TRBV6-5, the J gene TRBJ2-3, with D perhaps matching TRBD2 (6 bases). This CDR3 comprises 15 residues. Germline-derived CDR1 and CDR2 are MNHEY and SVGAGI. V was clipped by 2 bases and J by 2 bases, with 11 bases between them. CDR3 coding DNA: TGTGCCAGCAGTTACCTCAGCGGGCCCACAGATACGCAGTATTTT. Its protein product is CASSYLSGPTDTQYF.

This clonotype was seen a few times. The V gene is TRBV14, the J gene TRBJ2-1; TRBD2 matches at 13 bases. The germline V gene encodes CDR1 SGHDN and CDR2 FVKESK. The CDR3 is 16 residues long. Unmatched junction bases numbered 3, after V lost 0 bases and J lost 7 bases. CDR3 sequence reads: CASSQDLLAGGNEQFF. CDR3 DNA sequence: TGTGCCAGCAGCCAAGATTTACTAGCGGGAGGGAATGAGCAGTTCTTC. The full variable domain, with the rest looked up from reference TRBV14 and TRBJ2-1, is EAGVTQFPSHSVIEKGQTVTLRCDPISGHDNLYWYRRVMGKEIKFLLHFVKESKQDESGMPNNRFLAERTGGTYSTLKVQPAELEDSGVYFCASSQDLLAGGNEQFFGPGTRLTVL.

This chain connects TRBV6-1 to TRBJ1-2; no definite D call. Germline V CDR1 and CDR2: MNHNS, SASEGT. The length of the CDR3 is 11 residues. V lost 7 bases to trimming and J lost 6 bases, with 9 bases between them. The CDR3 loop is CASTQADGYTF. For the CDR3, the DNA is TGTGCCAGCACCCAGGCAGATGGCTACACCTTC.

This clonotype has only a few counts. This rearrangement joins TRBV4-2 to TRBJ1-2; 7 positions agree with TRBD1. The V gene's germline CDR1 is LGHNA and CDR2 YNFKEQ. V lost 2 bases and J lost 2; bases outside the gene matches: 8. The CDR3 contains 16 residues. CDR3 in amino acids: CASSQKPGQKNYGYTF. CDR3 sequence (DNA): TGTGCCAGCAGCCAAAAGCCGGGACAGAAGAACTATGGCTACACCTTC.

This clonotype was counted a few times. The chain couples TRBV25-1 to TRBJ1-3, with D possibly being TRBD1 (5 bases). Trimming took off 1 base at V and 0 bases at J, with 13 bases between the two ends. Germline CDR1 reads MGHDK; CDR2 reads SYGVNS. The CDR3 is made up of 17 amino acids. CDR3 amino acids: CASSESPGRTSGNTIYF. In nucleotides, the CDR3 is TGTGCCAGCAGTGAATCGCCGGGACGGACCTCTGGAAACACCATATATTTT.

The chain has TRBV5-1 and TRBJ1-1, with D maybe TRBD1 (5 bases). Germline V gives CDR1 SGHRS, CDR2 YFSETQ. The CDR3 loop spans 14 amino acids. Trimming stripped 0 bases from V and 4 bases from J, with 10 bases between. The CDR3 sequence is CASSLALDITEAFF. The CDR3 coding sequence is TGCGCCAGCAGCTTGGCCCTGGACATCACTGAAGCTTTCTTT.

This clonotype was detected only a few times. The V call is TRBV7-9, the J call TRBJ2-5; no definite D call. The V end lost 7 bases, the J end lost 4 bases, and 13 bases lay between the germline ends. Germline CDR1 reads SEHNR; CDR2 reads FQNEAQ (reference sequence). This CDR3 region has 13 residues. The CDR3 sequence: CASTFKERETQYF. The CDR3 DNA reads as TGTGCCAGCACCTTCAAAGAGAGAGAGACCCAGTACTTC.

CDR3 residues: CASSIAGTGGTEAFF. The CDR3 nucleotides are TGTGCCAGTAGTATTGCGGGGACAGGGGGCACTGAAGCTTTCTTT. This chain links TRBV19 with TRBJ1-1; 11 positions agree with TRBD1. The CDR3 runs 15 residues. The trim removed 3 bases at V and 4 bases at J, leaving 4 bases unmatched. Germline CDR1 and CDR2: LNHDA and SQIVND (reference sequence).

The chain carries TRBV7-2 and TRBJ2-1, with 12 bases fitting TRBD2. V shed 3 bases, J shed 3 bases, and the junction held 6 bases outside the gene matches. The CDR3 spans 17 residues. The germline gives CDR1 SGHTA, CDR2 FQGNSA. This CDR3 reads CASSFGTSGYYYNEQFF. The CDR3 region has the DNA TGTGCCAGCAGCTTTGGGACTAGCGGGTACTACTACAATGAGCAGTTCTTC.

This clonotype was picked up a small number of times. The chain couples TRBV7-9 to TRBJ2-2, with 7 bases aligning to TRBD1. J lost 4 bases, V lost 3 bases, and 5 bases had no gene match. Germline CDR1 and CDR2: SEHNR and FQNEAQ (reference sequence). There are 15 residues in the CDR3. CDR3 DNA: TGTGCCAGCAGCTTCCGGGACAGAAGCACCGGGGAGCTGTTTTTT. Protein: CASSFRDRSTGELFF.

The V call is TRBV9, the J call TRBJ2-7; 10 nucleotides agree with TRBD1. Germline lookup yields CDR1 SGDLS and CDR2 YYNGEE. Trimming took 4 bases from V and 4 from J; bases not matched to a gene: 8. CDR3 length: 15 amino acids. The CDR3 is CASSRRQGAVYEQYF. Written as DNA, the CDR3 is TGTGCCAGCAGCAGACGACAGGGGGCCGTTTACGAGCAGTACTTC.

This clonotype was seen many times. CDR3 sequence: CASTSHRALGPANEQFF. Written as DNA, the CDR3 is TGTGCCAGCACCTCTCATCGAGCCTTAGGACCTGCCAATGAGCAGTTCTTC. The genes are TRBV7-9 and TRBJ2-1; unclear D gene. CDR1 and CDR2 (germline): SEHNR, FQNEAQ (reference sequence). The CDR3 is 17 residues long. Deletions cut 7 bases from V and 6 bases from J, with 25 bases between. The full variable domain, completed using reference TRBV7-9 and TRBJ2-1, is DTGVSQNPRHKITKRGQNVTFRCDPISEHNRLYWYRQTLGQGPEFLTYFQNEAQLEKSRLLSDRFSAERPKGSFSTLEIQRTEQGDSAMYLCASTSHRALGPANEQFFGPGTRLTVL.

This clonotype was counted only a few times. The chain employs TRBV5-1 and TRBJ1-1; 12 bases map to TRBD1. Germline loops: CDR1 SGHRS, CDR2 YFSETQ. CDR3 length: 16 amino acids. The ends lost 4 bases at V and 11 bases at J; junction bases unmatched: 15. This CDR3 is CASSSLVGTGGLRAFF. The CDR3, as DNA: TGCGCCAGCAGCAGTCTTGTCGGGACAGGGGGCCTTCGGGCTTTCTTT.

The chain is built from TRBV9 and TRBJ2-3; 16 bases fit TRBD2. V shed 3 bases and J 0 bases; nucleotides not matched to a gene: 4. This CDR3 region has 18 residues. The germline gives CDR1 SGDLS, CDR2 YYNGEE. CDR3 in DNA: TGTGCCAGCAGCGCGGGACTAGCGGGAGGGCTAAGCACAGATACGCAGTATTTT. Encoded protein: CASSAGLAGGLSTDTQYF.

This clonotype was counted only a few times. As DNA, the CDR3 is TGCAGCGTCTCGAGGGCGGCCTCTGGAAACACCATATATTTT. Encoded protein: CSVSRAASGNTIYF. The chain combines TRBV29-1 with TRBJ1-3; no clear D. CDR1 and CDR2 (germline): SQVTM, ANQGSEA. V dropped 6 bases and J dropped 0 bases, with 12 bases sitting between them. The CDR3 sequence is 14 residues long. Drawing the rest from reference TRBV29-1 and TRBJ1-3, the complete variable domain is SAVISQKPSRDICQRGTSLTIQCQVDSQVTMMFWYRQQPGQSLTLIATANQGSEATYESGFVIDKFPISRPNLTFSTLTVSNMSPEDSSIYLCSVSRAASGNTIYFGEGSWLTVV.

This clonotype has only a few counts. The rearrangement uses TRBV29-1 and TRBJ2-2; TRBD1 matches 7 bases. This CDR3 comprises 14 residues. Germline CDR1 reads SQVTM; CDR2 reads ANQGSEA. The V segment lost 7 bases and the J segment 1 base; nucleotides outside the gene matches: 6. In DNA form, the CDR3 reads TGCAGCGCGGGACAGCCTGAGAACACCGGGGAGCTGTTTTTT. Its translation is CSAGQPENTGELFF.